This T cell receptor beta chain emerged from a study of human T cells and chemical hapten exposure. Specified time point: patch test 1, 2 weeks after DPC sensitization. The treatment is: therapeutic diphenylcyclopropenone sensitization with weekly scalp DPC. The CDR3 is 15 amino acids. Trimming took 3 bases from V and 7 from J; bases not matched to a gene: 8. Germline V gives CDR1 GTSNPN, CDR2 SVGIG (reference sequence). This clonotype was observed a few times. TCRdb ran MiXCR on the RACE reads and lists one entry per CDR3 protein. This sample has approximately 80,000 distinct CDR3 sequences, with 9.5% to 12% found just once.

This chain connects TRBV30 to TRBJ1-4; 10 bases are a match to TRBD1. Here the sequenced sample was whole blood, taken in connection with sensitization to the hapten diphenylcyclopropenone (DPC). This sequence originates from a woman between 50 and 59 years old with alopecia areata. Some clones in this sample may be carry-over from other donors' samples. CDR3 amino acids: CAWRRPGQGSEKLFF. CDR3 nucleotide sequence: TGTGCCTGGAGAAGACCGGGACAGGGGTCTGAAAAACTGTTTTTT.